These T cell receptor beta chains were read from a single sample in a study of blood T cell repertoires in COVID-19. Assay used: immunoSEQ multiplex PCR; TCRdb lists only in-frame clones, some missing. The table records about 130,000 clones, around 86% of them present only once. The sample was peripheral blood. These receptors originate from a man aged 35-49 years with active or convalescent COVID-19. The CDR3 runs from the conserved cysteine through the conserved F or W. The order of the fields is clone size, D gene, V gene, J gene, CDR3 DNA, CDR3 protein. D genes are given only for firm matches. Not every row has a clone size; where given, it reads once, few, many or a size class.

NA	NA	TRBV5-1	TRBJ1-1	TGCGCCAGCAGTAGGGGACACCCGGGCACTGAAGCTTTCTTT	CASSRGHPGTEAFF
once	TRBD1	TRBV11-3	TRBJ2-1	TGTGCCAGCAGCGTCGGGACAGGGGACAATGAGCAGTTCTTC	CASSVGTGDNEQFF
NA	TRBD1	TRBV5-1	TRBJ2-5	TGCGCCAGCGGTCAGGGGGCCGGCCAAGAGACCCAGTACTTC	CASGQGAGQETQYF
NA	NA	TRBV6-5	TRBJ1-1	TGTGCCAGCATGTCGGGTGGCCACTTTTGGGCTTTCTTT	CASMSGGHFWAFF
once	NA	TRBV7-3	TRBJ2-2	TGTGCCAGCAGCCAACAACCCCCGGGACTGACTGTGAACACCGGGGAGCTGTTTTTT	CASSQQPPGLTVNTGELFF
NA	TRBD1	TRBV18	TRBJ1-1	TGTGCCAGCTCACCAATCAATCAGGGGGCCCGCACTGAAGCTTTCTTT	CASSPINQGARTEAFF
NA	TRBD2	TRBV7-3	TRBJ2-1	TGTGCCAGCAGCCTTAGCGGGGGGGCTTGGGATGAGCAGTTCTTC	CASSLSGGAWDEQFF
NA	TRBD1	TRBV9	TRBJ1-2	TGTGCCAGCGGGGGGACAGGGCCTAGTAACTATGGCTACACCTTC	CASGGTGPSNYGYTF
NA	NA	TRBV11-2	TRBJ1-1	TGTGCCAGCAGCTTAGTATCTTTCGGGAACACTGAAGCTTTCTTT	CASSLVSFGNTEAFF
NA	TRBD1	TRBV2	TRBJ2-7	TGTGCCAGCAGCGGACAGGGCTACGAGCAGTACTTC	CASSGQGYEQYF
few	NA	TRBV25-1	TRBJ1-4	TGTGCCAGCAGTCCACCCGGGACAAGGGGTGAAAAACTGTTTTTT	CASSPPGTRGEKLFF
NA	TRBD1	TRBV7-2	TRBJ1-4	TGTGCCAGCAGCTTAAGGGGGCACGAAAAACTGTTTTTT	CASSLRGHEKLFF
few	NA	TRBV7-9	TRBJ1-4	TGTGCCAGCAGCTTATCACAGGTTTCTGAAAAACTGTTTTTT	CASSLSQVSEKLFF
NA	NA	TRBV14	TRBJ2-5	TGTGCCAGCAGCCAACGGACACGACTGGACGGAGAGACCCAGTACTTC	CASSQRTRLDGETQYF
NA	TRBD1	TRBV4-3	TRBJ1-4	TGCGCCAGCAGCCAAGATCTCGGGACAGGGCCAGAAAAACTGTTTTTT	CASSQDLGTGPEKLFF
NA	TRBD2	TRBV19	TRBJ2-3	TGTGCCAGTAGTATAGTAGGACTAGCGCCAGATACGCAGTATTTT	CASSIVGLAPDTQYF
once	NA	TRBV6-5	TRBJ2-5	TGTGCCAGCAGTTACGGCCAGGGTGGGGAGACCCAGTACTTC	CASSYGQGGETQYF
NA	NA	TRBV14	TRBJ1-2	TGTGCCAGCAGCTTTGGACAGAATGGCTACACCTTC	CASSFGQNGYTF
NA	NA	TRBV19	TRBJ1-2	TGTGCCAGTAGTCCTCGGGACTATGGCTACACCTTC	CASSPRDYGYTF
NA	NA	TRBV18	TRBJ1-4	TGTGCCAGCTCACCAAGAGGACTAACTAATGAAAAACTGTTTTTT	CASSPRGLTNEKLFF
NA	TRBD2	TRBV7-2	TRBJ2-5	TGTGCCAGCAGCGGCGGGACTACCGTAGAGACCCAGTACTTC	CASSGGTTVETQYF
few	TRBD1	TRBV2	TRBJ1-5	TGTGCCAGCAGTTCATCCGCACAGGGGACCCAGCATTTT	CASSSSAQGTQHF
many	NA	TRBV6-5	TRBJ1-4	TGTGCCAGCAGGACAGGACAGTCAACTAATGAAAAACTGTTTTTT	CASRTGQSTNEKLFF
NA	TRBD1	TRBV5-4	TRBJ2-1	TGTGCCAGCAGCCAATCTGGGGGACAGGGCATTTACTTTGGTAATGAGCAGTTCTTC	CASSQSGGQGIYFGNEQFF
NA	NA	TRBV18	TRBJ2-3	TGTGCCAGCTCACCACTAGGGGCGGATACGCAGTATTTT	CASSPLGADTQYF